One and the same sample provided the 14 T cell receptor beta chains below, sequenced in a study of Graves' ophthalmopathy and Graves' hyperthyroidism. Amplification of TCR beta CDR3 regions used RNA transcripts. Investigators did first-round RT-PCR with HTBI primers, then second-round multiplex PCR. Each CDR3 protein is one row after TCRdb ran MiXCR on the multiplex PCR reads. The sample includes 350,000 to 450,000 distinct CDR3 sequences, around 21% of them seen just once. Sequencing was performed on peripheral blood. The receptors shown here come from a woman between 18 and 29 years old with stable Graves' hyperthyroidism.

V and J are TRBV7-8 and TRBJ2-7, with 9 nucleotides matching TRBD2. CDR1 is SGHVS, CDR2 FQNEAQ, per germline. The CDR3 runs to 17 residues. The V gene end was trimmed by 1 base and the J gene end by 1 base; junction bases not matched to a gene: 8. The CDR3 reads CASSLGVTSGGSYEQYF. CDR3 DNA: TGTGCCAGCAGCTTAGGAGTGACTAGCGGCGGTTCCTACGAGCAGTACTTC. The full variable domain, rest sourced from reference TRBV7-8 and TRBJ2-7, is GAGVSQSPRYKVAKRGQDVALRCDPISGHVSLFWYQQALGQGPEFLTYFQNEAQLDKSGLPSDRFFAERPEGSVSTLKIQRTQQEDSAVYLCASSLGVTSGGSYEQYFGPGTRLTVT.

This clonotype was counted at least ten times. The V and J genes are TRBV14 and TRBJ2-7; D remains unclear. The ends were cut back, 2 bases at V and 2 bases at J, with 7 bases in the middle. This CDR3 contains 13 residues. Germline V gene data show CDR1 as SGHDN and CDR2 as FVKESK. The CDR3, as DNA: TGTGCCAGCAGCCAACAGCTTGCCTACGAGCAGTACTTC. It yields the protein CASSQQLAYEQYF.

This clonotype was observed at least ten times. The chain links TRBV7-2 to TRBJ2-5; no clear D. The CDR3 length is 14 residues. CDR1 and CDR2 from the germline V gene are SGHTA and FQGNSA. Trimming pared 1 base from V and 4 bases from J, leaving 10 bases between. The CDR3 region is CASSLGVVVETQYF. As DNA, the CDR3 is TGTGCCAGCAGCTTAGGGGTGGTGGTAGAGACCCAGTACTTC.

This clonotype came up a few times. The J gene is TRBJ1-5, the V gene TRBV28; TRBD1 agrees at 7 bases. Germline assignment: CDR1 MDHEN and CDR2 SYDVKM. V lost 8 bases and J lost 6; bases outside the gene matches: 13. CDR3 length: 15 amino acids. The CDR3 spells CASSRGQMGIQPQHF. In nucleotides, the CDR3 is TGTGCCAGCTCCAGGGGACAGATGGGGATTCAGCCCCAGCATTTT.

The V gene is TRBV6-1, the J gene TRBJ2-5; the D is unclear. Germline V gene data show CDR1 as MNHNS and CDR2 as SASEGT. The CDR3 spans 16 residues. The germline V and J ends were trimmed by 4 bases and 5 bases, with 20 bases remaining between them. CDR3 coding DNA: TGTGCCAGCAGTGGGTTCCTAGGGATGCGGCTCGAGACCCAGTACTTC. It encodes CASSGFLGMRLETQYF.

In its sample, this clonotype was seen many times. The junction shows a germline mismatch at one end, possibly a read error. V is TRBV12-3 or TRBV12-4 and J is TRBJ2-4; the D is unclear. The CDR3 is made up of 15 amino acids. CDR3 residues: CASSFMPPPRNIKYF. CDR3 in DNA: TGTGCCAGCAGTTTCATGCCCCCCCCGAGGAACATTAAGTACTTC.

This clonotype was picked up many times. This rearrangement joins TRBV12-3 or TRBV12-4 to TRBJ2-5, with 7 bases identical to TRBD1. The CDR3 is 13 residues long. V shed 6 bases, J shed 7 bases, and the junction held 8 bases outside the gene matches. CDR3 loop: CASSVTGQRTQYF. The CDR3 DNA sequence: TGTGCCAGCAGCGTGACAGGGCAAAGGACCCAGTACTTC.

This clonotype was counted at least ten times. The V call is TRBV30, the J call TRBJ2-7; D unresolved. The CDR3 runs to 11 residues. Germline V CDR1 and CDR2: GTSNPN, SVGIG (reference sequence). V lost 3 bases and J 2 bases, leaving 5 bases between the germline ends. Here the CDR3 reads CAWRGTYEQYF. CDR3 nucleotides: TGTGCCTGGAGAGGGACCTACGAGCAGTACTTC.

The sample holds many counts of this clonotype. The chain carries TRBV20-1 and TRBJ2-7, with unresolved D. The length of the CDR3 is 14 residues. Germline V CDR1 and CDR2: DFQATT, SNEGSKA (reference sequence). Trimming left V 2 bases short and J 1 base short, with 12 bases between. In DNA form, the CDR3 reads TGCAGTGCTAGACAGGAGTGGGCGTCCTACGAGCAGTACTTC. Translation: CSARQEWASYEQYF.

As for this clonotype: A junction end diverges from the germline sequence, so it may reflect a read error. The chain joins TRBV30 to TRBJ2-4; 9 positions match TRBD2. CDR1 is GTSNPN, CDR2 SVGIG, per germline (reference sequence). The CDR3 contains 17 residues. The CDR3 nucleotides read TGTGCCTGGAGTGTACATTTTTCCGGGACTAGCTCATACATTAAGTACTTC. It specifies CAWSVHFSGTSSYIKYF.

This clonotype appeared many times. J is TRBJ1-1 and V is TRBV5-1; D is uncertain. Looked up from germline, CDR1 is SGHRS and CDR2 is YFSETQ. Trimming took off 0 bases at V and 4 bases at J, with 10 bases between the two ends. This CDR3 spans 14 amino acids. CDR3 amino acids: CASSLVWASTEAFF. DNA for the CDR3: TGCGCCAGCAGCTTGGTTTGGGCATCCACTGAAGCTTTCTTT.

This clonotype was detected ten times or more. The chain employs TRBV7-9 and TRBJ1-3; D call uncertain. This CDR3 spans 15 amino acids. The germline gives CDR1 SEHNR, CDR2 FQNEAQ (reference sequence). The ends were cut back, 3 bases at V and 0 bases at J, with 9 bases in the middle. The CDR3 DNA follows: TGTGCCAGCAGCTTGAAGCGGGTCTCTGGAAACACCATATATTTT. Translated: CASSLKRVSGNTIYF.

CDR3 protein: CASSGLAGGSNAGELFF. CDR3 DNA: TGTGCCAGCAGTGGACTAGCGGGGGGGTCCAACGCCGGGGAGCTGTTTTTT. The V and J genes are TRBV12-3 or TRBV12-4 and TRBJ2-2; TRBD2 matches at 15 bases. V shed 5 bases, J shed 6 bases, and the junction held 7 bases outside the gene matches. This CDR3 region has 17 residues.

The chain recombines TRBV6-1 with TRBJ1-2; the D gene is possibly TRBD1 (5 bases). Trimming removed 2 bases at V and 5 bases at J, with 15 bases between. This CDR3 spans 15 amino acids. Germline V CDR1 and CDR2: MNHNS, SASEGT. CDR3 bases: TGTGCCAGCAGTGAAAGTCCGGGACGGATATATGGCTACACCTTC. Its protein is CASSESPGRIYGYTF.